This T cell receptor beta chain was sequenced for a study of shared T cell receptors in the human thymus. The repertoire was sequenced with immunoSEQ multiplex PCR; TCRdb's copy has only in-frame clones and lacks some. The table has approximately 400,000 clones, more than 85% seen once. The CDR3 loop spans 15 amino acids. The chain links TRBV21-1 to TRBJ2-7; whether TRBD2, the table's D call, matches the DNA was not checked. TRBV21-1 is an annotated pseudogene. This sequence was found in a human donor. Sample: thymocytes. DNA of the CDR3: TGTGCCAGGAATGCCTCAAGCGGGAGAAATCACGAGCAGTACTTC. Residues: CARNASSGRNHEQYF.